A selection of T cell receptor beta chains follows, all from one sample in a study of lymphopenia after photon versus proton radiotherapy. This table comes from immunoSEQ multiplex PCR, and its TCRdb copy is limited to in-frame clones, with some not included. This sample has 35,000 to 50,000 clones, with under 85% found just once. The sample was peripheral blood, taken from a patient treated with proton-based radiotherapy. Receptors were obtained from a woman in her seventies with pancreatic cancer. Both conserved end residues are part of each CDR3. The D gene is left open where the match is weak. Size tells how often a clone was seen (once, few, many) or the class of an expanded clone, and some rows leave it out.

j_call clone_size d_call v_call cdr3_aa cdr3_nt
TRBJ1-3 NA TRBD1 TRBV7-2 CASSSQQGALRNTIYF TGTGCCAGCAGTTCCCAACAGGGGGCTTTGAGAAACACCATATATTTT
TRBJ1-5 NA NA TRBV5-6 CASSLRQATLIGQPQHF TGTGCCAGCAGCTTGCGACAGGCGACCCTCATCGGACAGCCCCAGCATTTT
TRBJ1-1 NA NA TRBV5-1 CASSRGAQDTEAFF TGCGCCAGCAGCAGGGGGGCTCAGGACACTGAAGCTTTCTTT
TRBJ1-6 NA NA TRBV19 CASSTRDTNNSPLHF TGTGCCAGTAGTACCCGGGACACGAATAATTCACCCCTCCACTTT
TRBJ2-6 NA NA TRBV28 CASSSGEWSGANVLTF TGTGCCAGCAGTTCCGGGGAATGGTCTGGGGCCAACGTCCTGACTTTC
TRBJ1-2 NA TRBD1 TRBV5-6 CASTWDRNYGYTF TGTGCCAGTACTTGGGACAGAAACTATGGCTACACCTTC
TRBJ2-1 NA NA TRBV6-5 CASSYFGTGANEQFF TGTGCCAGCAGTTACTTTGGGACCGGGGCTAATGAGCAGTTCTTC
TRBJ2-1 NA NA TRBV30 CAWRGNRVVRYNEQFF TGTGCCTGGAGGGGAAACAGGGTAGTAAGGTACAATGAGCAGTTCTTC
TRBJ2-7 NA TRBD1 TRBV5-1 CASSLLGQAREQYF TGCGCCAGCAGCCTACTAGGACAGGCTAGAGAGCAGTACTTC
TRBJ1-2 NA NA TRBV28 CASSQQVGNYGYTF TGTGCCAGCAGCCAACAGGTCGGAAACTATGGCTACACCTTC
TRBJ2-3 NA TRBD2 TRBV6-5 CASSSREGMADTQYF TGTGCCAGCAGTTCCCGGGAGGGGATGGCAGATACGCAGTATTTT
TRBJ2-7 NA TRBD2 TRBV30 CAWSPTTGLAAYEQYF TGTGCCTGGAGTCCTACAACTGGACTAGCGGCCTACGAGCAGTACTTC
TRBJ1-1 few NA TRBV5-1 CASTTQTAANTEAFF TGCGCCAGCACCACTCAGACAGCCGCGAACACTGAAGCTTTCTTT
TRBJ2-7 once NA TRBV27 CASSGGRSGSLREQYF TGTGCCAGCAGTGGGGGGCGCAGTGGGTCCCTCCGCGAGCAGTACTTC
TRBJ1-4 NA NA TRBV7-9 CASSFGEKLFF TGTGCCAGCAGCTTCGGTGAAAAACTGTTTTTT
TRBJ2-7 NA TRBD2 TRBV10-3 CAISLAGVYEQYF TGTGCCATCAGTCTAGCGGGAGTCTACGAGCAATACTTC
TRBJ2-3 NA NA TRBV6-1 CASSEDRRTLLIGRQDTQYF TGTGCCAGCAGTGAAGATCGCCGAACACTCTTAATCGGGAGACAAGATACGCAGTATTTT
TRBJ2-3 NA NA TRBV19 CASSLNVGNTQYF TGTGCCAGTAGTTTAAACGTCGGGAATACGCAGTATTTT
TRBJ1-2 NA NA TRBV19 CASSIPSSNYGYTF TGTGCCAGTAGTATTCCCTCCAGTAACTATGGCTACACCTTC
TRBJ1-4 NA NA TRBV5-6 CASSLFLAVNEKLFF TGTGCCAGCAGCTTGTTCTTGGCAGTTAATGAAAAACTGTTTTTT
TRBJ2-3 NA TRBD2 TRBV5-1 CASSSTSGSSGDTQYF TGCGCCAGCAGCTCTACTAGCGGGAGTTCGGGAGATACGCAGTATTTT
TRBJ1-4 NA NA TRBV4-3 CASSRGTSNEKLFF TGCGCCAGCAGCCGCGGGACAAGCAATGAAAAACTGTTTTTT
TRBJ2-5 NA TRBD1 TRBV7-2 CASSLQGQGQETQYF TGTGCCAGCAGCTTACAAGGACAGGGCCAAGAGACCCAGTACTTC
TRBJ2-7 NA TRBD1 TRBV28 CASSSASLQGDEQYF TGTGCCAGCAGTTCTGCCTCTCTACAGGGGGACGAGCAGTACTTC
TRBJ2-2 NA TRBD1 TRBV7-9 CASNKQGAGGELFF TGTGCCAGCAACAAACAGGGGGCCGGCGGGGAGCTGTTTTTT
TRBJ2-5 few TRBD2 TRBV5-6 CASSPGLAVWQTQYF TGTGCCAGCAGCCCAGGACTAGCTGTCTGGCAGACCCAGTACTTC
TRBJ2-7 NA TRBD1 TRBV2 CASSDLDRGTQSSYEQYF TGTGCCAGCAGTGACCTAGACAGGGGCACCCAATCCTCCTACGAGCAGTACTTC
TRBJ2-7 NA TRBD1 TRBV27 CASGRLGQGRYEQYF TGTGCCAGCGGCCGCCTCGGACAGGGGCGTTACGAGCAGTACTTC
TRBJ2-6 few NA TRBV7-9 CASSFRDQSSGANVLTF TGTGCCAGCAGCTTCAGGGACCAGAGCTCTGGGGCCAACGTCCTGACTTTC
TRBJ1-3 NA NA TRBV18 CASSPGGVSGNTIYF TGTGCCAGCTCACCCGGGGGCGTCTCTGGAAACACCATATATTTT
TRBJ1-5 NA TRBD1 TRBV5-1 CASSEGTGVGQPQHF TGCGCCAGCAGCGAAGGGACAGGGGTCGGTCAGCCCCAGCATTTT
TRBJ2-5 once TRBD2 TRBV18 CASSPTSGRAVETQYF TGTGCCAGCTCACCAACTAGCGGGAGGGCCGTAGAGACCCAGTACTTC
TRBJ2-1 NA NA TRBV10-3 CAIDGGFVANEQFF TGTGCCATCGATGGGGGCTTCGTGGCCAATGAGCAGTTCTTC
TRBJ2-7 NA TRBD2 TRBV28 CASSETSGSHEQYF TGTGCCAGCAGCGAGACTAGCGGGAGCCACGAGCAGTACTTC